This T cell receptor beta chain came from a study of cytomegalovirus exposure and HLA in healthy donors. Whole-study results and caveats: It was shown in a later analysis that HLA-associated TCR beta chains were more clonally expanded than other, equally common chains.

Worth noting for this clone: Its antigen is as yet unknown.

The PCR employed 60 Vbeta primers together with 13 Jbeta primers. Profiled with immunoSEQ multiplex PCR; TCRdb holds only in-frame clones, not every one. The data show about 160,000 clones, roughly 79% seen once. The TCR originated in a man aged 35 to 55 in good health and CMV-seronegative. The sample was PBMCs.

The CDR3 sequence is CASSFGTGGGEKLFF. DNA of the CDR3: TGTGCCAGCAGTTTCGGGACAGGGGGTGGTGAAAAACTGTTTTTT. This chain connects TRBV28 to TRBJ1-4; 11 bases are shared with TRBD1. This CDR3 has 15 residues. The germline gives CDR1 MDHEN, CDR2 SYDVKM. The J segment lost 7 bases and the V segment lost 3 bases, leaving 4 bases of the junction unmatched. The variable domain in full, completed from reference TRBV28 and TRBJ1-4, reads DVKVTQSSRYLVKRTGEKVFLECVQDMDHENMFWYRQDPGLGLRLIYFSYDVKMKEKGDIPEGYSVSREKKERFSLILESASTNQTSMYLCASSFGTGGGEKLFFGSGTQLSVL.